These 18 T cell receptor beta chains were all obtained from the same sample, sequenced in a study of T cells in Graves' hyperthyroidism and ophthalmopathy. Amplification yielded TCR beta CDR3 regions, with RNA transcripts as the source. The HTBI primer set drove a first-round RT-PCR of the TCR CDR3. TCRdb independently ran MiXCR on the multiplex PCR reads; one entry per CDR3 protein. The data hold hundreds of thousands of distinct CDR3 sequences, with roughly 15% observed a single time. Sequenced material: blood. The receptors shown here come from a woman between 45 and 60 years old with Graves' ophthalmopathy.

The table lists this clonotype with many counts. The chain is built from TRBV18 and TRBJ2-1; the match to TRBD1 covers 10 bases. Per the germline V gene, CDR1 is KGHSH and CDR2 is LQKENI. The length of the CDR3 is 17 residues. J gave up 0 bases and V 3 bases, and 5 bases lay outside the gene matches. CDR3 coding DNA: TGTGCCAGCTCACCCGGGGACAGGGGCGCCTCCTACAATGAGCAGTTCTTC. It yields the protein CASSPGDRGASYNEQFF.

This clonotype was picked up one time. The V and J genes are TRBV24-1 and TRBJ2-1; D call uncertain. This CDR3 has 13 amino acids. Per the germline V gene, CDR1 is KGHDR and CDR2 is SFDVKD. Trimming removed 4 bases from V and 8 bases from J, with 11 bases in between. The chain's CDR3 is CATSDPILDEQFF. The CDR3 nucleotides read TGTGCCACCAGTGACCCAATACTCGATGAGCAGTTCTTC.

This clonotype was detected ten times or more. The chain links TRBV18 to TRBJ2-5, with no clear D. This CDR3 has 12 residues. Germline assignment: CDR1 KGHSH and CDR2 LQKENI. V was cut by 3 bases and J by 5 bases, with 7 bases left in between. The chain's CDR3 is CASSPVGETQYF. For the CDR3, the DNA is TGTGCCAGCTCACCTGTGGGGGAGACCCAGTACTTC.

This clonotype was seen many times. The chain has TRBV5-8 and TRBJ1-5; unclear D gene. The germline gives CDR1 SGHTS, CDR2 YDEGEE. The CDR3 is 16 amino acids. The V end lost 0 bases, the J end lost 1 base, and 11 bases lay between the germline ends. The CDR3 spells CASSLGAPDSNQPQHF. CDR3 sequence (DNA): TGTGCCAGCAGCTTGGGTGCCCCCGACAGCAATCAGCCCCAGCATTTT.

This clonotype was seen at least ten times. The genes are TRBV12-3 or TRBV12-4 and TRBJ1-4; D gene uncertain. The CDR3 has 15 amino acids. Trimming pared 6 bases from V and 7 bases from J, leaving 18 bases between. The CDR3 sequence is CASRAAGPPFEKLFF. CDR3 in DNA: TGTGCCAGCAGGGCAGCCGGGCCGCCATTTGAAAAACTGTTTTTT.

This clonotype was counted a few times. CDR3 DNA sequence: TGTGCCAGCAGCCAAACATCCCCGATAGCCAAAAACATTCAGTACTTC. As protein: CASSQTSPIAKNIQYF. The chain uses TRBV5-5 and TRBJ2-4; D is undetermined. V was pared by 4 bases and J by 0 bases, with 14 bases between. The CDR3 runs 16 residues. Germline CDR1 and CDR2: SGHKS and YYEKEE (reference sequence).

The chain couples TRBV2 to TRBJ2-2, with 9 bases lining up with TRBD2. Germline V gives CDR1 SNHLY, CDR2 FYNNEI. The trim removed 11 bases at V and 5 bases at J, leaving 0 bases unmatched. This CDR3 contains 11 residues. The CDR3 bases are TGTGCCGCGGGGGGGACCGGGGAGCTGTTTTTT. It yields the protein CAAGGTGELFF.

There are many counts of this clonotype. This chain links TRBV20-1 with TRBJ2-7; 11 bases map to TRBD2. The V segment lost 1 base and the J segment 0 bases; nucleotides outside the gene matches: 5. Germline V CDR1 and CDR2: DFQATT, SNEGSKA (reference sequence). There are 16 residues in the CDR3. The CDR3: CSARGGLAEISYEQYF. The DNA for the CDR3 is TGCAGTGCTAGAGGGGGACTAGCGGAAATCTCCTACGAGCAGTACTTC.

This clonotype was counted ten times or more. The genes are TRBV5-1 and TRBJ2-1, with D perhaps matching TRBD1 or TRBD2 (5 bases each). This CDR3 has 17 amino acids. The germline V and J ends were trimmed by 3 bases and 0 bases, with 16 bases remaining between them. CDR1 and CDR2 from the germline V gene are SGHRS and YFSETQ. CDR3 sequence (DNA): TGCGCCAGCAGCTGGGACCCGGGGCGAGGCTCCTACAATGAGCAGTTCTTC. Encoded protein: CASSWDPGRGSYNEQFF.

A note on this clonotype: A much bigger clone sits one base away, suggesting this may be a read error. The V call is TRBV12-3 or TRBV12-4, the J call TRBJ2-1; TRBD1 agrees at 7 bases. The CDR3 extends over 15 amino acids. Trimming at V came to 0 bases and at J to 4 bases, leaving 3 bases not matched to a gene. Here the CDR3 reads CASSLAGQVYNEQFF. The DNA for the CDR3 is TGTGCCAGCAGTTTAGCAGGACAGGTTTACAATGAGCAGTTCTTC.

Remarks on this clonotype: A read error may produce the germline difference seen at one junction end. The CDR3 DNA is TGTGCCAGCAGCCCATCGCGACTAGTGAACACCGGGGAGCTGCTTTTT. This sequence encodes CASSPSRLVNTGELLF. This chain uses TRBV7-8 with TRBJ2-2; tentative D call: TRBD2 (6 bases). The length of the CDR3 is 16 residues. Germline lookup yields CDR1 SGHVS and CDR2 FQNEAQ.

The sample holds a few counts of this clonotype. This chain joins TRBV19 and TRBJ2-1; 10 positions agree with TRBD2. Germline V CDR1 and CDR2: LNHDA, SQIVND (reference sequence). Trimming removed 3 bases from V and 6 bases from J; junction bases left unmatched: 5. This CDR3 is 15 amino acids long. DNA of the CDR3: TGTGCCAGTAGTATCTCTAGCGGGAGTCCCAATGAGCAGTTCTTC. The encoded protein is CASSISSGSPNEQFF.

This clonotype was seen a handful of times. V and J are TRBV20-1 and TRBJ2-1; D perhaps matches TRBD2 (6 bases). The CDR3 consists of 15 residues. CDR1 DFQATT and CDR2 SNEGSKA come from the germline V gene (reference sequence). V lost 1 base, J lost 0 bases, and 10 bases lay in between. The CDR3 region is CSARGWRDSYNEQFF. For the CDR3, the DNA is TGCAGTGCTAGAGGGTGGCGGGACTCCTACAATGAGCAGTTCTTC.

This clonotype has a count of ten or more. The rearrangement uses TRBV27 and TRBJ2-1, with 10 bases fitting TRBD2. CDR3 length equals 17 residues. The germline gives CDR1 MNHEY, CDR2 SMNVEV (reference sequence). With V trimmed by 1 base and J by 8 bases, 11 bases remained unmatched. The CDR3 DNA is TGTGCCAGCAGTTTATGGTGGCGGGCTAGCGGGAGCTATGAGCAGTTCTTC. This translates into CASSLWWRASGSYEQFF.

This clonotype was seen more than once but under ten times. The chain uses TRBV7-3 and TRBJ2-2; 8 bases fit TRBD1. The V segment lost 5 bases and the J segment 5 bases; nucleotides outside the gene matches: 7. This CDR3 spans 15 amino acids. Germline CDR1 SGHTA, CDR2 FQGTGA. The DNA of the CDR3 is TGTGCCAGCAGCCCGCCAGGGGGCCTGACCGGGGAGCTGTTTTTT. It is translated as CASSPPGGLTGELFF.

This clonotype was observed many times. The CDR3 DNA follows: TGTGCCAGCAGCTTAAGGGGCCAGGGAAGTGGCTACACCTTC. Translation gives CASSLRGQGSGYTF. This sequence joins TRBV7-3 and TRBJ1-2, with D tentatively TRBD1 (5 bases). Germline CDR1 is SGHTA and CDR2 is FQGTGA. V was pared by 1 base and J by 7 bases, with 13 bases between. The length of the CDR3 is 14 residues.

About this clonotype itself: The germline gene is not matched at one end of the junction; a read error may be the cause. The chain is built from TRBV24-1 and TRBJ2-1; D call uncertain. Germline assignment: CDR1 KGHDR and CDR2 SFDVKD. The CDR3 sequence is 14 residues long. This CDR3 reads CATSNFRTNNEQFF. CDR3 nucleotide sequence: TGTGCCACCAGTAATTTCAGGACGAACAATGAGCAGTTCTTC.

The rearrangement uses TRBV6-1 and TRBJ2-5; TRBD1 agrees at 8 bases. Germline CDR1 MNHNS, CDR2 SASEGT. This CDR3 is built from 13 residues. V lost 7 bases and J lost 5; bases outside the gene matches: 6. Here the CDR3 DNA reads TGTGCCAGCAATCGACAGGGGTATGAGACCCAGTACTTC. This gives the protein CASNRQGYETQYF.